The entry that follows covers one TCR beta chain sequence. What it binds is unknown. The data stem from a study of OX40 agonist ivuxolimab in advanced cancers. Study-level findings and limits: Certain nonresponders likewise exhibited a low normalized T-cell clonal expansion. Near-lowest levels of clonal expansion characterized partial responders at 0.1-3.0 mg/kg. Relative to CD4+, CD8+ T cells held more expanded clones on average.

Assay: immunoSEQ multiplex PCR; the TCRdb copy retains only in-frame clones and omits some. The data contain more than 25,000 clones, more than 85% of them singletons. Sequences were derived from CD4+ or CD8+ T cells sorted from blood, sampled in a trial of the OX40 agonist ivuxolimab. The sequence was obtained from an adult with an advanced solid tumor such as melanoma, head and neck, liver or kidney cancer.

The CDR3 is CASSSLDRGGTDTQYF. Written as DNA, the CDR3 is TGTGCCAGCAGTTCCCTGGACAGGGGGGGCACAGATACGCAGTATTTT. The rearrangement joins TRBV27 to TRBJ2-3, with 10 positions matching TRBD1. Germline V CDR1 and CDR2: MNHEY, SMNVEV (reference sequence). The CDR3 contains 16 residues. Germline trimming cut 4 bases from V and 1 base from J; bases unmatched to any gene: 5.